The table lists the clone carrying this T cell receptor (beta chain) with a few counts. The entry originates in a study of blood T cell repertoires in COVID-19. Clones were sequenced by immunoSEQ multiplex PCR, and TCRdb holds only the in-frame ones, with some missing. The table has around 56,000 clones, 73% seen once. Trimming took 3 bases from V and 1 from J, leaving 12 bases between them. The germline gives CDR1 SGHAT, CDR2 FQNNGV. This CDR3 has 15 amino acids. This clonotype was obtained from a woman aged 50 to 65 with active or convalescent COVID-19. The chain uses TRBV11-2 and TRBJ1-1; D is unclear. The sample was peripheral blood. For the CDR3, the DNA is TGTGCCAGCAGCTTGGTTACGACAACGAACACTGAAGCTTTCTTT. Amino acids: CASSLVTTTNTEAFF. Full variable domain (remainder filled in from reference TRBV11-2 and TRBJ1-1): EAGVAQSPRYKIIEKRQSVAFWCNPISGHATLYWYQQILGQGPKLLIQFQNNGVVDDSQLPKDRFSAERLKGVDSTLKIQPAKLEDSAVYLCASSLVTTTNTEAFFGQGTRLTVV.